This T cell receptor beta chain emerged from a study of regulatory T cells in long-lasting Graves disease. Construction of the TCR beta libraries employed iRepertoire HTBI primers in conjunction with Arm-PCR of CDR3 regions. TCRdb re-analysed the multiplex PCR reads in MiXCR, keeping a single row per CDR3 protein. Among more than 300,000 distinct CDR3 sequences listed, about 18% were seen once. Regarding time point: persistent/refractory GD, antithyroid drugs over 5 years with positive TRAb. There was RNA extracted from PBMCs, and the TCR library was made from it. The CDR3 is 14 amino acids. Germline loops: CDR1 SGHDT, CDR2 YYEEEE. V trimming: 1 base; J trimming: 8 bases; junction bases outside the gene matches: 5.

Source: peripheral blood mononuclear cells (PBMCs), taken when the disease was refractory, from a patient treated with antithyroid drugs. This sequence originates from a female donor with Graves disease. This rearrangement joins TRBV5-6 to TRBJ2-1, with TRBD2 matching 8 bases. The CDR3 region has the DNA TGTGCCAGCAGCTTGATGGGCGGGGGGTATGAGCAGTTCTTC. It is translated as CASSLMGGGYEQFF.